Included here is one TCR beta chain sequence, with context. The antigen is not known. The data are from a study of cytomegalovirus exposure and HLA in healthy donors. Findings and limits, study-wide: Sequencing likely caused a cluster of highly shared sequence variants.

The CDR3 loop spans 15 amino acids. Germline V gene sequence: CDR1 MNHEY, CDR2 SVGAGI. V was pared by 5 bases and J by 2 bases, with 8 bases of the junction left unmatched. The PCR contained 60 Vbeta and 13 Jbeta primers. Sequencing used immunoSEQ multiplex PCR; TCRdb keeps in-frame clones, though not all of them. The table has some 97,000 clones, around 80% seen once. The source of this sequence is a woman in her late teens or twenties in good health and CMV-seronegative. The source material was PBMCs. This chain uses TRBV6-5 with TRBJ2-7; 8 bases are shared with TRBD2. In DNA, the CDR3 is TGTGCCAGCAGTCGCTATAGCGGGGAACCCTACGAGCAGTACTTC. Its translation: CASSRYSGEPYEQYF.